Each of the 13 T cell receptor beta chains below was sequenced from the same sample in a study of Ad26.COV2.S vaccination and SARS-CoV-2 variants. TCRdb's copy holds only in-frame clones and misses some; the assay was immunoSEQ multiplex PCR. This table has 300,000 to 400,000 clones, 90% appearing once. Treatment in this sample: 19 received Ad26.COV2.S at low or high dose, single or two shots; roughly five received placebo; per-sample allocation not given. Sampling occurred on day 63 after the first vaccine or placebo injection. The sequencing used peripheral blood, collected in a trial of Ad26.COV2.S vaccine versus placebo. The source of these receptors is a person aged 18 to 65 who received the Ad26.COV2.S COVID-19 vaccine or a placebo.

The chain joins TRBV9 to TRBJ2-3, with D possibly TRBD1 on 5 matching bases. This CDR3 contains 15 residues. The germline V gene encodes CDR1 SGDLS and CDR2 YYNGEE. V lost 0 bases and J lost 0, with 8 bases in between. This CDR3 is CASSVEGASTDTQYF. DNA for the CDR3: TGTGCCAGCAGCGTAGAAGGGGCTAGCACAGATACGCAGTATTTT.

V and J are TRBV19 and TRBJ1-5; 10 nucleotides line up with TRBD1. CDR3 length: 16 residues. Germline V gives CDR1 LNHDA, CDR2 SQIVND (reference sequence). The V gene end was trimmed by 5 bases and the J gene end by 2 bases; junction bases not matched to a gene: 6. CDR3 in amino acids: CASSPQDRGGNQPQHF. The CDR3 DNA sequence: TGTGCCAGTAGTCCACAGGACAGGGGGGGCAATCAGCCCCAGCATTTT.

The V call is TRBV29-1, the J call TRBJ1-2; D is perhaps TRBD1 (5 bases). The CDR3 is 14 residues long. V lost 3 bases and J lost 5, with 16 bases in between. Germline V CDR1 and CDR2: SQVTM, ANQGSEA. For the CDR3, the DNA is TGCAGCGTTGACCCCACCGGGGGACCATATGGCTACACCTTC. Protein sequence: CSVDPTGGPYGYTF. Filled out from reference TRBV29-1 and TRBJ1-2, the complete variable domain reads SAVISQKPSRDICQRGTSLTIQCQVDSQVTMMFWYRQQPGQSLTLIATANQGSEATYESGFVIDKFPISRPNLTFSTLTVSNMSPEDSSIYLCSVDPTGGPYGYTFGSGTRLTVV.

The V gene is TRBV5-1, the J gene TRBJ1-6; tentative D call: TRBD1 (5 bases). The CDR3 runs 16 residues. The germline V gene encodes CDR1 SGHRS and CDR2 YFSETQ. With 0 bases removed from V and 6 bases from J, the gap between germline ends came to 13 bases. CDR3 amino acids: CASSLASGVRNSPLHF. In DNA, the CDR3 is TGCGCCAGCAGCTTGGCCTCGGGGGTCCGTAATTCACCCCTCCACTTT.

V and J are TRBV1 and TRBJ1-1. TRBV1 is a documented pseudogene. The CDR3 spans 12 residues. CDR3 in amino acids: CTSSPLHPEAFF. CDR3 coding DNA: TGCACCAGCAGCCCCCTTCACCCTGAAGCTTTCTTT.

The genes are TRBV30 and TRBJ2-3; D tentatively reads TRBD1 or TRBD2 (5 bases each). Trimming removed 1 base from V and 3 bases from J, with 14 bases in between. The CDR3 runs 15 residues. Germline assignment: CDR1 GTSNPN and CDR2 SVGIG (reference sequence). CDR3 sequence: CAWSGGTLQTDTQYF. The CDR3 nucleotides are TGTGCCTGGAGTGGGGGGACGCTACAGACAGATACGCAGTATTTT.

This sequence joins TRBV7-2 and TRBJ1-2; D unclear. V gave up 5 bases and J gave up 4 bases, with 17 bases separating them. Germline V lookup: CDR1 SGHTA, CDR2 FQGNSA. CDR3 length: 15 amino acids. This CDR3 reads CASSLQFSGGYGYTF. The CDR3 nucleotides read TGTGCCAGCAGCCTACAGTTTTCCGGAGGCTATGGCTACACCTTC. Drawing the rest from reference TRBV7-2 and TRBJ1-2, the complete variable domain is GAGVSQSPSNKVTEKGKDVELRCDPISGHTALYWYRQSLGQGLEFLIYFQGNSAPDKSGLPSDRFSAERTGGSVSTLTIQRTQQEDSAVYLCASSLQFSGGYGYTFGSGTRLTVV.

The chain carries TRBV5-1 and TRBJ1-1; D might be TRBD1 (6 bases). V dropped 4 bases and J dropped 5 bases, with 12 bases sitting between them. The CDR3 totals 13 residues. The germline V gene has CDR1 SGHRS and CDR2 YFSETQ. DNA of the CDR3: TGCGCCAGCAGCGCTACAGGGTATACTGAAGCTTTCTTT. It encodes CASSATGYTEAFF.

The chain couples TRBV6-6 to TRBJ1-2; a weak D match, TRBD1 (5 bases). Between the trimmed V and J ends, which lost 4 bases and 4 bases, there was a span of 13 bases. The CDR3 runs to 14 residues. Germline V gene lookup returns CDR1 MNHNY and CDR2 SVGAGI (reference sequence). The CDR3 region is CASSSRGFLYGYTF. The CDR3 region has the DNA TGTGCCAGCAGTTCTAGGGGCTTCCTCTATGGCTACACCTTC.

The V and J genes are TRBV27 and TRBJ2-1; 10 nucleotides agree with TRBD2. Germline V gives CDR1 MNHEY, CDR2 SMNVEV (reference sequence). J gave up 2 bases and V 6 bases, and 4 bases lay outside the gene matches. The CDR3 sequence is 15 residues long. The DNA for the CDR3 is TGTGCCAGCAGGGCCGGGACTAGCGCCTACAATGAGCAGTTCTTC. This translates into CASRAGTSAYNEQFF.

The chain couples TRBV28 to TRBJ1-1; 9 bases agree with TRBD1. The length of the CDR3 is 17 residues. V lost 5 bases, J lost 0 bases, and 10 bases stayed unmatched. Germline V lookup: CDR1 MDHEN, CDR2 SYDVKM. The CDR3: CASSPSPGQGLNTEAFF. The CDR3 coding sequence is TGTGCCAGCAGTCCGTCACCGGGACAGGGTCTGAACACTGAAGCTTTCTTT.

The chain joins TRBV6-5 to TRBJ1-5, with TRBD1 as a possible D gene (6 bases). V dropped 5 bases and J dropped 3 bases, with 8 bases sitting between them. Per the germline V gene, CDR1 is MNHEY and CDR2 is SVGAGI. The CDR3 spans 13 residues. In DNA, the CDR3 is TGTGCCAGCAGTACAGGGATCAATCAGCCCCAGCATTTT. Protein sequence: CASSTGINQPQHF.

The rearrangement uses TRBV25-1 and TRBJ2-6; TRBD2 might be the D (5 bases). CDR1 and CDR2 (germline): MGHDK, SYGVNS. Trimming cost V 3 bases and J 0 bases, with 15 bases left between them. The CDR3 has 18 residues. CDR3 sequence (DNA): TGTGCCAGCAGTGATGAGGGATATATTGGCTCTGGGGCCAACGTCCTGACTTTC. This encodes CASSDEGYIGSGANVLTF.